The clone carrying this T cell receptor (beta chain) has more than one count but fewer than ten. The target antigen is unknown. This sample's treatment: approximately 9-day PBMC culture with coronavirus spike peptide pools or control peptides (ViraFEST assay). The collection of CD4+ T cells from the unexposed donor took place before the COVID-19 pandemic (2011-2018). Under the ViraFEST approach, antigen-specific T cells were expanded with peptide pools and TCRs subsequently sequenced. The assay that was used to sequence DNA from cultured CD4+ T cells was the Oncomine TCR Beta short-read assay. TCRdb called the PCR reads again in MiXCR, with one record for every CDR3 protein. The sample lists around 7,000 distinct CDR3 sequences, about a third occurring once. The source of the sample is a study of vaccination and CD4 T cells after COVID-19. Study context: SARS-CoV-2, HCoV-NL63, HCoV-OC43 and HCoV-229E supplied the overlapping spike peptides used to stimulate cells.

V was trimmed by 5 bases and J by 1 base, leaving 15 bases between them. Germline lookup yields CDR1 MNHNS and CDR2 SASEGT. The CDR3 is 15 residues long. The sample comprised CD4+ T cells from blood, cultured in vitro. This chain joins TRBV6-1 and TRBJ2-7; D may be TRBD2 (6 bases). The clonotype originates from a human donor in good health. Here the CDR3 reads CASSPQLAYSYEQYF. CDR3 coding DNA: TGTGCCAGCAGTCCCCAACTAGCTTATTCCTACGAGCAGTACTTC.